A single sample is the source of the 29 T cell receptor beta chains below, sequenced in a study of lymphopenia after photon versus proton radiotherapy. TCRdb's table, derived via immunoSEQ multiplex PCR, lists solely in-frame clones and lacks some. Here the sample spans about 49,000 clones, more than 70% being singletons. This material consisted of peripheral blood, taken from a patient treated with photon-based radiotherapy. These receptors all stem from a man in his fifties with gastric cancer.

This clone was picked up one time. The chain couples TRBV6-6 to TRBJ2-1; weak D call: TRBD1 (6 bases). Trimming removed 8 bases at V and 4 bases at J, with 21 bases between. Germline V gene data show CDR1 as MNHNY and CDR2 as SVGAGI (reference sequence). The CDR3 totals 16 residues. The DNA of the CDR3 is TGTGCCAGCGGGGGCTCTGGTATTAAGAGGTACAATGAGCAGTTCTTC. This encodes CASGGSGIKRYNEQFF.

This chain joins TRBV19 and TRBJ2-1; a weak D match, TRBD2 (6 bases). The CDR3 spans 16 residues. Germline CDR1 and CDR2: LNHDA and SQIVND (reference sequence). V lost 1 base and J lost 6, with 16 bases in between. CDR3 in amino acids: CASSIVSRGGINEQFF. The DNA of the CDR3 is TGTGCCAGTAGTATAGTCTCAAGAGGAGGGATCAATGAGCAGTTCTTC.

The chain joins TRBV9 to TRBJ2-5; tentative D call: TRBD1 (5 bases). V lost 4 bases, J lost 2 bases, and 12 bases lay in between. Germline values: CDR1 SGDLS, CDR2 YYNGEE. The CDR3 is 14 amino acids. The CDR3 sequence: CASSPDSDQETQYF. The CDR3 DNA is TGTGCCAGCAGCCCCGACAGTGATCAAGAGACCCAGTACTTC.

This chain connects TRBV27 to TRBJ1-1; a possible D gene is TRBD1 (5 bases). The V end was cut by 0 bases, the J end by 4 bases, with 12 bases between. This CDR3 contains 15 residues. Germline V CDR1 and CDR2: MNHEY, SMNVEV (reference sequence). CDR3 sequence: CASSLSWGVSTEAFF. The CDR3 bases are TGTGCCAGCAGTTTATCATGGGGGGTGAGCACTGAAGCTTTCTTT.

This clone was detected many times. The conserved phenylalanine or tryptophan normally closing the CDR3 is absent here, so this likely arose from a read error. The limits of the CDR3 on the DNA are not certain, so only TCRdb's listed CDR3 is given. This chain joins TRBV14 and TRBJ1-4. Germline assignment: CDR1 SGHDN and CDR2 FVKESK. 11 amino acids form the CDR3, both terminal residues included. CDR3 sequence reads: CASSLEGSPYG.

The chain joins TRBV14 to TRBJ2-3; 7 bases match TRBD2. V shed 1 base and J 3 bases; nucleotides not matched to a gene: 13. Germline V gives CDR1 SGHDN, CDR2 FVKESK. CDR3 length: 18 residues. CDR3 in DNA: TGTGCCAGCAGCCAAGTTCCACGAGGCGGGAGAGGAACAGATACGCAGTATTTT. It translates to CASSQVPRGGRGTDTQYF.

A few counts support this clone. This chain's CDR3 is CASSGGNRGPAGGYTF. For the CDR3, the DNA is TGTGCCAGCAGTGGTGGGAACAGGGGGCCTGCGGGTGGCTACACCTTC. The chain employs TRBV6-1 and TRBJ1-2; 9 bases are a match to TRBD1. V dropped 4 bases and J dropped 7; count of bases not matched to a gene: 13. The CDR3 length is 16 residues. The germline gives CDR1 MNHNS, CDR2 SASEGT.

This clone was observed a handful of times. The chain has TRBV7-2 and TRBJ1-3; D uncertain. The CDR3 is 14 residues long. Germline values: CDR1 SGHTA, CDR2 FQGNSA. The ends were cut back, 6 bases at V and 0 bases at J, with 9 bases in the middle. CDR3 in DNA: TGTGCCAGCAGATACGACTCCTCTGGAAACACCATATATTTT. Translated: CASRYDSSGNTIYF.

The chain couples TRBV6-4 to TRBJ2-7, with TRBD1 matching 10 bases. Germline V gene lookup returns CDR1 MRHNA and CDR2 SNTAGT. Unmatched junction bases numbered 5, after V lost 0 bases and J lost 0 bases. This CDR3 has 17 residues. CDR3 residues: CASSDSKGQGSSYEQYF. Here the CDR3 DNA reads TGTGCCAGCAGTGACTCGAAGGGACAGGGGAGCTCCTACGAGCAGTACTTC.

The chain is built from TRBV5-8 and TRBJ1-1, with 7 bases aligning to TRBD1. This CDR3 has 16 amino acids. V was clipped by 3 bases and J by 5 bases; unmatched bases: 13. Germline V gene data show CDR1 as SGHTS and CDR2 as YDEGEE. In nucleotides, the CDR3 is TGTGCCAGCAGCTCGACAGGGATCGGGGGATGGACTGAAGCTTTCTTT. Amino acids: CASSSTGIGGWTEAFF.

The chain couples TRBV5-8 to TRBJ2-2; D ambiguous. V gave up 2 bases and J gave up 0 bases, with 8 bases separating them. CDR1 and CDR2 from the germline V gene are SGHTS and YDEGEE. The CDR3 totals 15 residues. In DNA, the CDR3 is TGTGCCAGCAGCTTCCGCTCGGCGAACACCGGGGAGCTGTTTTTT. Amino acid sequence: CASSFRSANTGELFF.

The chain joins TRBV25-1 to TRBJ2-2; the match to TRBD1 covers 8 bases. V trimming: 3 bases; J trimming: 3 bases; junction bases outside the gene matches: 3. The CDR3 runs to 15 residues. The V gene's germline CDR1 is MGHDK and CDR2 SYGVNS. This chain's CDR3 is CASSETGEDTGELFF. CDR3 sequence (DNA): TGTGCCAGCAGTGAGACAGGGGAGGACACCGGGGAGCTGTTTTTT.

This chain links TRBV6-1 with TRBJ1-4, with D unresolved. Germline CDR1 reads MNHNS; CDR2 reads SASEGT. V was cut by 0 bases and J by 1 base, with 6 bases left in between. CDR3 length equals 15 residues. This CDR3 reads CASSEAWVTNEKLFF. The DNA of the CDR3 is TGTGCCAGCAGTGAAGCATGGGTAACTAATGAAAAACTGTTTTTT.

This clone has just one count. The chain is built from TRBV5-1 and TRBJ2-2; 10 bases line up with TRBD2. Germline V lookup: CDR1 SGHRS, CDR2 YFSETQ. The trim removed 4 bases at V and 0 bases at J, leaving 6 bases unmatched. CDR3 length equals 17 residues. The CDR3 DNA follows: TGCGCCAGCAGCCAGAGCGGGACTAGCGCGAACACCGGGGAGCTGTTTTTT. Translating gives CASSQSGTSANTGELFF.

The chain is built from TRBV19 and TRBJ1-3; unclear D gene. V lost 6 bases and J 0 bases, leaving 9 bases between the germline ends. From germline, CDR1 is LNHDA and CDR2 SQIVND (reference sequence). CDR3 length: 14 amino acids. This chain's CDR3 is CASSPPVSGNTIYF. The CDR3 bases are TGTGCCAGTAGCCCTCCAGTCTCTGGAAACACCATATATTTT. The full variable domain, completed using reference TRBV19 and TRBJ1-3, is DGGITQSPKYLFRKEGQNVTLSCEQNLNHDAMYWYRQDPGQGLRLIYYSQIVNDFQKGDIAEGYSVSREKKESFPLTVTSAQKNPTAFYLCASSPPVSGNTIYFGEGSWLTVV.

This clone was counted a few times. The CDR3 sequence: CAISKTGGTSTDTQYF. The CDR3 DNA reads as TGTGCCATCAGTAAAACAGGGGGAACTAGCACAGATACGCAGTATTTT. The rearrangement links TRBV10-3 to TRBJ2-3, with 8 nucleotides matching TRBD1. The germline gives CDR1 ENHRY, CDR2 SYGVKD. The V and J ends lost 5 bases and 0 bases, in that order; junction bases with no gene match: 7. The CDR3 covers 16 residues.

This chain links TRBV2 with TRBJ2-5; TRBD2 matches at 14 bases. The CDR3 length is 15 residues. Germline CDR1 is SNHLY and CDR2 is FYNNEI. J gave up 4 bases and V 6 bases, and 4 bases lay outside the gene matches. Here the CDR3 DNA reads TGTGCCAGCAGGAAGGGACTAGCGGGAGTAGAGACCCAGTACTTC. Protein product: CASRKGLAGVETQYF.

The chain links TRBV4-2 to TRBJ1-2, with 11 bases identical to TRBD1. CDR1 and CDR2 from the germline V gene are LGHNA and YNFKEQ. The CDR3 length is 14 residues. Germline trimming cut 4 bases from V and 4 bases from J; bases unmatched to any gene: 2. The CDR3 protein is CASSPGQGVYGYTF. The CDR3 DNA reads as TGTGCCAGCAGCCCGGGACAGGGGGTCTATGGCTACACCTTC.

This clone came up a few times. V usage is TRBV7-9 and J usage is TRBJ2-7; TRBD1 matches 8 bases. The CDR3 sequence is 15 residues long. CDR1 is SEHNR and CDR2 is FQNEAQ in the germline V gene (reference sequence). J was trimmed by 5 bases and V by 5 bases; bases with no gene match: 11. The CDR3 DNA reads TGTGCCAGCAGCCCCGCCGACAGGGGTTCCCACGAGCAGTACTTC. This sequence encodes CASSPADRGSHEQYF.

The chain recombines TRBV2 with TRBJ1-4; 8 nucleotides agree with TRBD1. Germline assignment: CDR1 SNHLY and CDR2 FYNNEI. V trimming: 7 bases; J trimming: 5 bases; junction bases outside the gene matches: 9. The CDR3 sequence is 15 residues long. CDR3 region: CASKYYRDRNEKLFF. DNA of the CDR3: TGTGCCAGCAAATATTACCGGGACAGGAATGAAAAACTGTTTTTT. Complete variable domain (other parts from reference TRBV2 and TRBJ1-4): EPEVTQTPSHQVTQMGQEVILRCVPISNHLYFYWYRQILGQKVEFLVSFYNNEISEKSEIFDDQFSVERPDGSNFTLKIRSTKLEDSAMYFCASKYYRDRNEKLFFGSGTQLSVL.

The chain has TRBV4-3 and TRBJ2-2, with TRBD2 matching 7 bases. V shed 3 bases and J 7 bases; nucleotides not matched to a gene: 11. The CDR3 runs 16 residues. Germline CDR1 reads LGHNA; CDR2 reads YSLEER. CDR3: CASSHDQRLAVGELFF. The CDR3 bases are TGCGCCAGCAGCCACGACCAGAGACTAGCAGTCGGGGAGCTGTTTTTT.

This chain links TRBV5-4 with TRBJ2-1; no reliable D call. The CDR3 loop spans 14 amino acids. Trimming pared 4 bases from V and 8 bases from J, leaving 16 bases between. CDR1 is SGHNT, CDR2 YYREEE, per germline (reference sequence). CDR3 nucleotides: TGTGCCAGCAGCCTCCGCTCAACCGGCCATGAGCAGTTCTTC. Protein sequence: CASSLRSTGHEQFF.

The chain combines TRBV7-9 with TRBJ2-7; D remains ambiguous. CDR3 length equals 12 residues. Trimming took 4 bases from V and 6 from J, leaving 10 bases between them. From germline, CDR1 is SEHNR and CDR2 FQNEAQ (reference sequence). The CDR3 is CASSYDMSEQYF. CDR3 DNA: TGTGCCAGCAGCTATGACATGTCCGAGCAGTACTTC.

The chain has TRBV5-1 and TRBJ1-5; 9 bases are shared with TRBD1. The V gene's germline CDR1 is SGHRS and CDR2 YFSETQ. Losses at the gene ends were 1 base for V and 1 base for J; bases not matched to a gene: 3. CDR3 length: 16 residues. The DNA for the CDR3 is TGCGCCAGCAGCTTGTCGGGGACAGGGAGCAATCAGCCCCAGCATTTT. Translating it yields CASSLSGTGSNQPQHF.

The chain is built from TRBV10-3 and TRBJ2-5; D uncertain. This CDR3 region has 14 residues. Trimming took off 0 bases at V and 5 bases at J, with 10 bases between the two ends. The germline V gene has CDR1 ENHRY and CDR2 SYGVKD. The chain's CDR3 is CAISESITVETQYF. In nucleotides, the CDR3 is TGTGCCATCAGTGAGTCAATAACAGTGGAGACCCAGTACTTC.

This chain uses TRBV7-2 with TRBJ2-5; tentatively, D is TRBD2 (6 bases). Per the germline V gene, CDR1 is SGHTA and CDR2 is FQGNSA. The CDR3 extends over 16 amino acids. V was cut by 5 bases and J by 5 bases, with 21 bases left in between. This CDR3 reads CASSVRDFPGEETQYF. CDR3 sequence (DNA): TGTGCCAGCAGCGTCAGGGACTTCCCGGGGGAGGAGACCCAGTACTTC.

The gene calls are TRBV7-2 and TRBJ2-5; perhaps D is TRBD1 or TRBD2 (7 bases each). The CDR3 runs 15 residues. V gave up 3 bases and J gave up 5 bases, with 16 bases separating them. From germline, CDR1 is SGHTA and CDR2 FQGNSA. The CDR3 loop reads CASSFTGDYRETQYF. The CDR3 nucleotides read TGTGCCAGCAGCTTTACAGGGGACTATCGGGAGACCCAGTACTTC.

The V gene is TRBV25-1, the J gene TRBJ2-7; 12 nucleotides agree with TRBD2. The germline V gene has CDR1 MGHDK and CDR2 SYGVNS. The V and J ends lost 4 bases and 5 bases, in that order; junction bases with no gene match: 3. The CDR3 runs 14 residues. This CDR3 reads CASSASSGRDEQYF. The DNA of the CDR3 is TGTGCCAGCAGTGCGTCTAGCGGGAGGGACGAGCAGTACTTC.

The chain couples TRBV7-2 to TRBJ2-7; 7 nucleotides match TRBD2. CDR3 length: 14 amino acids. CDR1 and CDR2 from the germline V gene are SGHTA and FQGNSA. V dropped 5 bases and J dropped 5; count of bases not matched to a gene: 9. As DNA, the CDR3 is TGTGCCAGCAGCACGGGCGGGAGTATCAACGAGCAGTACTTC. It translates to CASSTGGSINEQYF.